This passage covers 11 T cell receptor beta chains from one sample sequenced in a study of T cell repertoires in cytomegalovirus infection. TCRdb recomputed calls from the reads with MiXCR, one row per CDR3 protein. The table includes around 490,000 distinct CDR3 sequences, roughly 29% detected once. Specimen: PBMCs. The receptor set was obtained from a human donor in good health (CMV status not recorded). Some clones in this sample may be carry-over from other donors' samples.

This clonotype occurred a few times. V is TRBV28 and J is TRBJ2-2; D unresolved. The CDR3 length is 14 residues. Trimming shortened V by 8 bases and J by 4 bases, and 14 bases separated the two germline ends. Germline V CDR1 and CDR2: MDHEN, SYDVKM. The CDR3, as DNA: TGTGCCAGCGACCCGCAGGACCCCACCGGGGAGCTGTTTTTT. The encoded protein is CASDPQDPTGELFF.

This clonotype was observed a few times. V and J are TRBV29-1 and TRBJ2-3; D not resolved. Germline assignment: CDR1 SQVTM and CDR2 ANQGSEA. This CDR3 region has 11 residues. Trimming removed 5 bases from V and 4 bases from J, with 7 bases in between. The CDR3 protein is CSVLAADTQYF. CDR3 nucleotide sequence: TGCAGCGTTTTGGCGGCAGATACGCAGTATTTT.

This chain links TRBV9 with TRBJ1-5, with D possibly matching TRBD1 (5 bases). The germline V gene encodes CDR1 SGDLS and CDR2 YYNGEE. This CDR3 region has 15 residues. Trimming took off 1 base at V and 5 bases at J, with 13 bases between the two ends. The CDR3 spells CASSVSGTSDQPQHF. The DNA of the CDR3 is TGTGCCAGCAGCGTATCCGGGACCTCCGATCAGCCCCAGCATTTT. The variable domain in full, completed from reference TRBV9 and TRBJ1-5, reads DSGVTQTPKHLITATGQRVTLRCSPRSGDLSVYWYQQSLDQGLQFLIQYYNGEERAKGNILERFSAQQFPDLHSELNLSSLELGDSALYFCASSVSGTSDQPQHFGDGTRLSIL.

This clonotype has only a few counts. The chain links TRBV27 to TRBJ1-2; D ambiguous. Trimming removed 4 bases at V and 4 bases at J, with 16 bases between. CDR1 MNHEY and CDR2 SMNVEV come from the germline V gene (reference sequence). The CDR3 is 15 amino acids. The CDR3 nucleotides read TGTGCCAGCAGTTCCAACCGAGCGGGCTTCTATGGCTACACCTTC. Translated, it gives CASSSNRAGFYGYTF.

This clonotype was detected ten times or more. The J gene is TRBJ1-2, the V gene TRBV7-2; 7 bases are shared with TRBD1. Trimming removed 8 bases from V and 8 bases from J; junction bases left unmatched: 8. Germline V gene lookup returns CDR1 SGHTA and CDR2 FQGNSA. The CDR3 sequence is 12 residues long. The CDR3 bases are TGTGCCAGCGGTCACAGGGGTGGGGGCTACACCTTC. Translated: CASGHRGGGYTF.

This clonotype turned up a few times. The rearrangement links TRBV2 to TRBJ2-1; a possible D gene is TRBD1 (5 bases). From germline, CDR1 is SNHLY and CDR2 FYNNEI. The CDR3 is 13 residues long. V lost 11 bases and J 2 bases, leaving 13 bases between the germline ends. Here the CDR3 reads CASGVTAYNEQFF. In DNA form, the CDR3 reads TGTGCCTCAGGTGTGACAGCCTACAATGAGCAGTTCTTC.

The chain has TRBV5-5 and TRBJ2-7; 8 nucleotides agree with TRBD1. The V segment lost 0 bases and the J segment 5 bases; nucleotides outside the gene matches: 7. The CDR3 spans 15 residues. Germline V gene data show CDR1 as SGHKS and CDR2 as YYEKEE (reference sequence). The CDR3 DNA follows: TGTGCCAGCAGCTTGGCAGGGGGCGCGGGCCACGAGCAGTACTTC. Translation: CASSLAGGAGHEQYF.

V gene TRBV12-3 or TRBV12-4 combines with J gene TRBJ2-7, with 9 bases matching TRBD1. The J segment lost 2 bases and the V segment lost 4 bases, leaving 0 bases of the junction unmatched. The CDR3 is 13 residues long. CDR3 residues: CASSYRGPYEQYV. CDR3 nucleotides: TGTGCCAGCAGTTACAGGGGGCCCTACGAGCAGTACGTC.

The rearrangement joins TRBV7-9 to TRBJ2-1; D ambiguous. This CDR3 is built from 12 residues. The germline V gene has CDR1 SEHNR and CDR2 FQNEAQ (reference sequence). CDR3: CALWLTNNEQFF. In nucleotides, the CDR3 is TGTGCTCTCTGGCTTACAAACAATGAGCAGTTCTTC.

This chain joins TRBV12-3 or TRBV12-4 and TRBJ2-1, with a weak D call TRBD2 (6 bases). Trimming cost V 3 bases and J 6 bases, with 9 bases left between them. The CDR3 consists of 13 residues. CDR3 in DNA: TGTGCCAGCAGTTTGGGGGACTTCAATGAGCAGTTCTTC. Protein sequence: CASSLGDFNEQFF.

This clonotype came up a few times. V usage is TRBV12-3 or TRBV12-4 and J usage is TRBJ1-1; 7 bases map to TRBD1. Losses at the gene ends were 7 bases for V and 4 bases for J; bases not matched to a gene: 9. CDR3 length: 14 residues. CDR3 protein: CASMSQGVGTEAFF. CDR3 in DNA: TGTGCCAGCATGAGTCAGGGGGTGGGCACTGAAGCTTTCTTT.